This T cell receptor beta chain was found in a study of T cell responses to AZD1222 COVID-19 vaccine (dated by TCRdb to the early 2020s). For the study in its entirety: AZD1222 recipients given second doses at about 4 weeks or at about 12 weeks were pooled, since spike-specific TCR depth and breadth were not found to differ between the two schedules. A total of 233 trial participants underwent TCR sequencing, of whom 207 received two doses of AZD1222 and about 25 received two doses of the MenACWY control vaccine. Enrollment into the trials was organized by age into subgroups of 18-55, 56-69 and 70-plus years, and those subgroups contained roughly 140, 27 and 60 TCR-sequenced participants, respectively. Study-wide findings and limitations: The whole spike protein was spanned by vaccine-associated CD4 TCRs, and dominant responses were seen in regions 160-218 and 743-854. The 56-69-year group was small, and its depth increase did not reach significance, likely because of low power. Most participants were white British and females outnumbered males, and the authors suggested that clonal diversity may have been underestimated. After two AZD1222 doses, spike-specific TCR breadth and depth were significantly higher than at day 0 and than in MenACWY recipients. Reportedly, close to half of the unique spike-specific TCRs recognized epitopes lying outside the regions that are mutated in the B.1.351 and B.1.1.7 variants. No day 14 peak-response samples were available, so repertoires were characterized only after the peak T cell response. Conclusions about previously exposed vaccinees were limited because only five to seven AZD1222 recipients were SARS-CoV-2 seropositive at baseline.

Spanning cysteine to phenylalanine, the CDR3 consists of 16 amino acids. Left in the record is the CDR3 DNA by itself, 48 bases read in frame from the first base. V trim: 1 base; J trim: 5 bases; unmatched bases: 5. Based on the germline V gene (reference sequence), the CDR1 and CDR2 sequences are SEHNR and FQNEAQ. The CDR3 regions of human TCRbeta chains were analyzed by immunosequencing. The source study handled its data this way. TCRs in the repertoires were matched against a reference library of SARS-CoV-2-specific TCRs that had been generated with the MIRA antigen-specificity platform. Breadth was defined as the fraction of unique TCRs that were SARS-CoV-2-associated, and depth was defined as the fraction of total T cells that were SARS-CoV-2-associated. Each spike-specific TCR was assigned to its reactive spike region and to a CD4 or CD8 class using the MIRA data. Log10-transformed breadth and depth values were compared by one-way ANOVA with Sidak's multiple comparisons tests. Not all clones reach the TCRdb copy of this immuneACCESS table, which keeps in-frame sequences only. Checked studies attribute under half of the gap to unresolved V genes and leave the rest unexplained. V and J calls and clone size are as listed in that table; D and trimming were resolved from the DNA. The sample table holds 80,000 or so clones, of which roughly 87% were seen once. The ten biggest clones cover approximately 1.5% of the sample.

Reading the label with the study, this specimen's time point is: baseline before first vaccination. Samples from vaccinated people were obtained from the UK trials COV001 and COV002, which included a single-blind randomized controlled phase 2/3 trial of AZD1222 (ChAdOx1 nCoV-19) in healthy adults. For TCRbeta chain sequencing, PBMC samples from trial participants were taken at day 0 and at day 28 after the second dose. Remarks on this clone: Its antigen is currently not known. Base qualities are missing; no much larger clone stands one base away.

The rearranged segments are TRBV7-9 and TRBJ1-5; TRBD1 fits 10 bases in the junction. Source: peripheral blood, taken on day 0 of AZD1222 vaccination. This clonotype was obtained from an adult in good health. The nucleotides are TGTGCCAGCAGCTTAGGGACAGGGGGTCCCCATCAGCCCCAGCATTTT. Its product reads: CASSLGTGGPHQPQHF.